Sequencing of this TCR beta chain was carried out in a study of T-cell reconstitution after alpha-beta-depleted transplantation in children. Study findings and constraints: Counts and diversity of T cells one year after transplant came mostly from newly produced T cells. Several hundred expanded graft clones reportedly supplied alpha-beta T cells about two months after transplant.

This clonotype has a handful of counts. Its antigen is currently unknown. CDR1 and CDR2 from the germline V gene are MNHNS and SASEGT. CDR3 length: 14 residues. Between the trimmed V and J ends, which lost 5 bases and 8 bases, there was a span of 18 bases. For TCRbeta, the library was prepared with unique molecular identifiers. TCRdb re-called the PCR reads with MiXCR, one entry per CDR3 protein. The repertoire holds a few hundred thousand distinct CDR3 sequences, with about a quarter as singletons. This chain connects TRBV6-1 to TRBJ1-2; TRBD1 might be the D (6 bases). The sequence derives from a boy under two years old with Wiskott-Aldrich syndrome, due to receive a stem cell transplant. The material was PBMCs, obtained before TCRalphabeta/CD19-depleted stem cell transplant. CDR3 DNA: TGTGCCAGCAGTAATATTATGACAGGATTCGGCTACACCTTC. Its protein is CASSNIMTGFGYTF.